This T cell receptor (beta chain) was recovered during a study of shared clonotypes between healthy human individuals. The table came from immunoSEQ multiplex PCR; TCRdb's copy has only in-frame clones and leaves some out. Altogether some 2.4 million clones are present, 93% being singletons, with the ten largest covering 0.35% to 0.45%. The CDR3 has 14 residues. Trimming pared 4 bases from V and 4 bases from J, leaving 14 bases between. The V gene's germline CDR1 is SGDLS and CDR2 YYNGEE. The chain carries TRBV9 and TRBJ1-1, with D unclear. The source material was naive CD4+ T cells from PBMCs. Subset defined: CD45RA+ positively selected. The source is a man in his late teens or twenties in good health. Some clones in this sample may be carry-over from other donors' samples. CDR3 nucleotide sequence: TGTGCCAGCAGCCATACGGGCAGGACCACTGAAGCTTTCTTT. It yields the protein CASSHTGRTTEAFF.